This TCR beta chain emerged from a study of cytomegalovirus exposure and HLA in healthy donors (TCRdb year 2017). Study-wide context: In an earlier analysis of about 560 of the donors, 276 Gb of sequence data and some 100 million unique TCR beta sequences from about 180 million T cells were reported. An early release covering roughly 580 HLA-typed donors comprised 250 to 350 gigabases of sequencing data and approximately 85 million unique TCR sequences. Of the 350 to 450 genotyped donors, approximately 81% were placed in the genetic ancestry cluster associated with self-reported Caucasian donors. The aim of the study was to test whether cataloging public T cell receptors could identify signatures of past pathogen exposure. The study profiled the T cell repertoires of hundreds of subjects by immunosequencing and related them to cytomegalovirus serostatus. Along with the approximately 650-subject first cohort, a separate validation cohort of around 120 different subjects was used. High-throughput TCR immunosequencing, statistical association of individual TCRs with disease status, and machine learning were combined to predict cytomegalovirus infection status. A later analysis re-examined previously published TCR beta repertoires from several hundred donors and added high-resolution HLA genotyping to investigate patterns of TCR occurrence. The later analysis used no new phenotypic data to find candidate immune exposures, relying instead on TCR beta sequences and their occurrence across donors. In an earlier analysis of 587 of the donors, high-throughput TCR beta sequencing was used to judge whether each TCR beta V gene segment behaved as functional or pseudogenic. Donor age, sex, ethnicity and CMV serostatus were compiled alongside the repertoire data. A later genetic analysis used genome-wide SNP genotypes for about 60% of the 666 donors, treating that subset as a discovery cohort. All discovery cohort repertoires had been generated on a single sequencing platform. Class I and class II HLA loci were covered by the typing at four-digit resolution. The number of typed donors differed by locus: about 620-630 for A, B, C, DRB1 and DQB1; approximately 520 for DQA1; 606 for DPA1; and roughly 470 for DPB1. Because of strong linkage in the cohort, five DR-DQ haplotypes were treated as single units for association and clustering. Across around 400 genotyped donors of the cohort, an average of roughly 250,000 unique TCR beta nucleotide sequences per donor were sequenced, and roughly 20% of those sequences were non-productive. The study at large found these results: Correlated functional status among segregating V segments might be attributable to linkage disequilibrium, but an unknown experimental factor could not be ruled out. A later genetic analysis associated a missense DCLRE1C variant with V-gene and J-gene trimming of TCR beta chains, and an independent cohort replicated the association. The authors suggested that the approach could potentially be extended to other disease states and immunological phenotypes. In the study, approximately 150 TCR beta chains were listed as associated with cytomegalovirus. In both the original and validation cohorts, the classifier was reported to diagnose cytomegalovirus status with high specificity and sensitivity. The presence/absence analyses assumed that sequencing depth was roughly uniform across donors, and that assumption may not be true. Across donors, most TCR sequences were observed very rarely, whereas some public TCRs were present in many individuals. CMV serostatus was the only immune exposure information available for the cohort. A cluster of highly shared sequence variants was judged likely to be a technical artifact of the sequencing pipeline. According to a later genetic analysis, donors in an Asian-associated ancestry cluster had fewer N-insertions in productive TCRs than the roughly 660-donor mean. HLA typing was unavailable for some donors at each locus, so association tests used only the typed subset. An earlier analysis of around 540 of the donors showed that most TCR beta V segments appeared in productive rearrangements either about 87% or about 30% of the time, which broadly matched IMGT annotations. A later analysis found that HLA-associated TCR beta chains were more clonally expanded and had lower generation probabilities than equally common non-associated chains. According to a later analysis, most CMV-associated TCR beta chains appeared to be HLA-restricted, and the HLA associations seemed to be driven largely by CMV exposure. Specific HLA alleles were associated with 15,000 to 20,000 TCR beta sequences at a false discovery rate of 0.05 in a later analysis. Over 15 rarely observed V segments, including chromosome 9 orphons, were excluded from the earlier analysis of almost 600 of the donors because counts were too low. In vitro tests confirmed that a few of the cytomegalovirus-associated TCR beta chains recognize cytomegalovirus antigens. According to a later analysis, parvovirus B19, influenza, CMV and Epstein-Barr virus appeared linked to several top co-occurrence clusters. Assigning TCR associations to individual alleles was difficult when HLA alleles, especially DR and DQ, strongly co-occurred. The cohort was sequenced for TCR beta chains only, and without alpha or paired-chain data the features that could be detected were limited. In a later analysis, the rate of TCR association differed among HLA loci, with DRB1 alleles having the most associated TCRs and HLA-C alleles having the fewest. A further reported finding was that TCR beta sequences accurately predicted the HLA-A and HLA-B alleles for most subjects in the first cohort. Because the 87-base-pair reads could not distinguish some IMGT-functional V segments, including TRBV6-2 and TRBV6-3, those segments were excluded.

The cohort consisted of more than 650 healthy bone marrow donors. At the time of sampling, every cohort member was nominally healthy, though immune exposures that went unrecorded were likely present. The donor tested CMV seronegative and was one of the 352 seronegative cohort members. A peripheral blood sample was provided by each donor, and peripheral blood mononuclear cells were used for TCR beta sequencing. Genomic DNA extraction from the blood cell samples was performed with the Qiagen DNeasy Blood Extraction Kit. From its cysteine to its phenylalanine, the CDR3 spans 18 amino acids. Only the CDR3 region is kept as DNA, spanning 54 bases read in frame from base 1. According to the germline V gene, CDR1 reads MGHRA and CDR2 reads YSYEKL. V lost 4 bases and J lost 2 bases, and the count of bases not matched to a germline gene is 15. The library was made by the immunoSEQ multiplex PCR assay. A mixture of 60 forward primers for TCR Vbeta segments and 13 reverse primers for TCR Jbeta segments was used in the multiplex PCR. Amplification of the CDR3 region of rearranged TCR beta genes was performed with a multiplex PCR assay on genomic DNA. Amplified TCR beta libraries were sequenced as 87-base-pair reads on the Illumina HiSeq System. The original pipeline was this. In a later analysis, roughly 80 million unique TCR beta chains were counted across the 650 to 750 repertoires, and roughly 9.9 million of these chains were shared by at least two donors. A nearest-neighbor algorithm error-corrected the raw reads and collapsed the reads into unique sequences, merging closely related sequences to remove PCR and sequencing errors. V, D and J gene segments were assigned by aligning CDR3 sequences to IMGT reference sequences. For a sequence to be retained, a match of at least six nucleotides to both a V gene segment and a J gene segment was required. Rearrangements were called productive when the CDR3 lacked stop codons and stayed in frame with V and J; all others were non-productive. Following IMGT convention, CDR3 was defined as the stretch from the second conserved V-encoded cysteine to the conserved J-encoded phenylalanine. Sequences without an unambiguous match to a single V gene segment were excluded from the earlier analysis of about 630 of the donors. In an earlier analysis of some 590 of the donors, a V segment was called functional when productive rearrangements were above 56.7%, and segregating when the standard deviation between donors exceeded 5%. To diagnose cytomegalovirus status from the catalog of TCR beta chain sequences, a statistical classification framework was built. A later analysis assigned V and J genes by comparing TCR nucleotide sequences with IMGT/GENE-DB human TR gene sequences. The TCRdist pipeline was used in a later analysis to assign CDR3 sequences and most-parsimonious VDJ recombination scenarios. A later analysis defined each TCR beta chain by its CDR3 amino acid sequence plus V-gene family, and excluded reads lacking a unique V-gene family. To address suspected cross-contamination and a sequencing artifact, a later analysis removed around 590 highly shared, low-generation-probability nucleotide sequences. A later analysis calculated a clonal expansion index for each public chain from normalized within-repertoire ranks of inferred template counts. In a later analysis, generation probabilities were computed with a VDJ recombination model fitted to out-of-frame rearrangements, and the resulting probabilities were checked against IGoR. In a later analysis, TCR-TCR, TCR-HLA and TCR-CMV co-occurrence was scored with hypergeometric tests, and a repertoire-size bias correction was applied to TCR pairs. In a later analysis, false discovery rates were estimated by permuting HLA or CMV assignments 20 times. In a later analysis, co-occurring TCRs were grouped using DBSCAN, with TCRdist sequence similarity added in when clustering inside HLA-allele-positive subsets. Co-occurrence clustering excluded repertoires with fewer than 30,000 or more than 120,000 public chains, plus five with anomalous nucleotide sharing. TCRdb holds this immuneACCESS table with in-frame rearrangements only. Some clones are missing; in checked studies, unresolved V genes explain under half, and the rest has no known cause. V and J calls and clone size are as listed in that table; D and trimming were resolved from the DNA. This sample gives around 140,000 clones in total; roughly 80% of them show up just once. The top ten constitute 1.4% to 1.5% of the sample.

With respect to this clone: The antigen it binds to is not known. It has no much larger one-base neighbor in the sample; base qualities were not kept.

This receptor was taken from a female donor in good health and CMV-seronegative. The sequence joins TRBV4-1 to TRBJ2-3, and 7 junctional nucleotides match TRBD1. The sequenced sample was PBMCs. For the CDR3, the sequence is CASSPSVGGPYDTDTQYF. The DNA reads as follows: TGCGCCAGCAGCCCCTCCGTAGGGGGCCCGTATGACACAGATACGCAGTATTTT.